Below are 25 T cell receptor beta chains sequenced from a single sample in a study of OX40 agonist ivuxolimab in advanced cancers. Generated by immunoSEQ multiplex PCR, the TCRdb table keeps only in-frame clones and is missing some. The sample has more than 45,000 clones; approximately 81% are singletons. Sample: CD4+ or CD8+ T cells sorted from blood, taken in a trial of the OX40 agonist ivuxolimab. The receptor source for this set is an adult with an advanced solid tumor such as melanoma, head and neck, liver or kidney cancer.

This sequence joins TRBV28 and TRBJ1-4, with D possibly matching TRBD1 (6 bases). Germline V lookup: CDR1 MDHEN, CDR2 SYDVKM. Trimming shortened V by 9 bases and J by 5 bases, and 19 bases separated the two germline ends. The CDR3 extends over 15 amino acids. The CDR3 protein is CASPFRGAGNEKLFF. As DNA, the CDR3 is TGTGCCAGTCCGTTTAGGGGGGCGGGGAATGAAAAACTGTTTTTT.

This clone was counted only a few times. This rearrangement joins TRBV2 to TRBJ1-5; the D is unclear. The CDR3 runs to 13 residues. Trimming left V 4 bases short and J 0 bases short, with 4 bases between. Germline CDR1 is SNHLY and CDR2 is FYNNEI. CDR3 bases: TGTGCCAGCAGTGTTTATAGCAATCAGCCCCAGCATTTT. Protein: CASSVYSNQPQHF. The variable domain in full, with the rest retrieved from reference TRBV2 and TRBJ1-5, is EPEVTQTPSHQVTQMGQEVILRCVPISNHLYFYWYRQILGQKVEFLVSFYNNEISEKSEIFDDQFSVERPDGSNFTLKIRSTKLEDSAMYFCASSVYSNQPQHFGDGTRLSIL.

The chain links TRBV5-1 to TRBJ1-3; tentatively, D is TRBD1 (5 bases). Germline V gene sequence: CDR1 SGHRS, CDR2 YFSETQ. Trimming shortened V by 0 bases and J by 0 bases, and 10 bases separated the two germline ends. This CDR3 is built from 16 residues. This CDR3 reads CASSLGDRSSGNTIYF. As DNA, the CDR3 is TGCGCCAGCAGCTTGGGGGACCGGAGCTCTGGAAACACCATATATTTT.

Here the CDR3 DNA reads TGCGCCAGCAGCCTGGGGACGGGGCGGACAGGGGAGGAAAAACTGTTTTTT. Translating it yields CASSLGTGRTGEEKLFF. The chain uses TRBV5-1 and TRBJ1-4; 9 nucleotides align to TRBD1. From germline, CDR1 is SGHRS and CDR2 YFSETQ. V was clipped by 4 bases and J by 8 bases; unmatched bases: 15. This CDR3 is 17 amino acids long.

The V gene is TRBV5-1, the J gene TRBJ1-5; tentatively, D is TRBD1 (6 bases). V was pared by 5 bases and J by 7 bases, with 13 bases between. CDR1 is SGHRS and CDR2 is YFSETQ in the germline V gene. The CDR3 has 13 amino acids. The CDR3 spells CASSHAGDQPQHF. Here the CDR3 DNA reads TGCGCCAGCAGTCATGCAGGGGACCAGCCCCAGCATTTT. Full variable domain (outside the CDR3, taken from reference TRBV5-1 and TRBJ1-5): KAGVTQTPRYLIKTRGQQVTLSCSPISGHRSVSWYQQTPGQGLQFLFEYFSETQRNKGNFPGRFSGRQFSNSRSEMNVSTLELGDSALYLCASSHAGDQPQHFGDGTRLSIL.

The V call is TRBV6-1, the J call TRBJ2-1; 7 bases are a match to TRBD1. The CDR3 consists of 17 residues. Losses at the gene ends were 3 bases for V and 5 bases for J; bases not matched to a gene: 13. Germline assignment: CDR1 MNHNS and CDR2 SASEGT. In nucleotides, the CDR3 is TGTGCCAGCAGTGAGCGGACGGGAAGGGGGCCCAACAATGAGCAGTTCTTC. This codes for CASSERTGRGPNNEQFF.

The gene calls are TRBV7-9 and TRBJ1-2, with TRBD1 identical over 7 bases. The CDR3 contains 14 residues. Unmatched junction bases numbered 6, after V lost 2 bases and J lost 6 bases. Germline values: CDR1 SEHNR, CDR2 FQNEAQ (reference sequence). This CDR3 reads CASSLTTGIHGYTF. CDR3 sequence (DNA): TGTGCCAGCAGCTTAACGACAGGGATCCATGGCTACACCTTC.

The chain joins TRBV15 to TRBJ1-1; D perhaps matches TRBD1 (5 bases). CDR3 length equals 16 residues. From germline, CDR1 is LNHNV and CDR2 YYDKDF (reference sequence). Trimming removed 0 bases at V and 3 bases at J, with 14 bases between. CDR3 region: CATSRDLGTRDTEAFF. The CDR3 DNA reads as TGTGCCACCAGCAGAGATCTGGGGACTCGGGACACTGAAGCTTTCTTT.

The V gene is TRBV28, the J gene TRBJ1-5; TRBD1 might be the D (5 bases). The CDR3 totals 13 residues. Germline assignment: CDR1 MDHEN and CDR2 SYDVKM. Trimming pared 9 bases from V and 4 bases from J, leaving 13 bases between. The CDR3 region has the DNA TGTGCCAGTGGGGGAGTGAAAAATCAGCCCCAGCATTTT. It translates to CASGGVKNQPQHF.

The chain couples TRBV19 to TRBJ1-5; D may be TRBD1 (6 bases). Germline V CDR1 and CDR2: LNHDA, SQIVND (reference sequence). This CDR3 comprises 18 residues. Trimming shortened V by 3 bases and J by 11 bases, and 29 bases separated the two germline ends. CDR3 in DNA: TGTGCCAGTAGTATTCGAGTCGGGGACACTGGGATGGGGGGGGCCCAGCATTTT. This translates into CASSIRVGDTGMGGAQHF.

The V and J genes are TRBV5-1 and TRBJ1-3; D is unclear. V shed 4 bases and J shed 0 bases, with 11 bases lying between them. Germline V CDR1 and CDR2: SGHRS, YFSETQ. The CDR3 has 15 amino acids. In nucleotides, the CDR3 is TGCGCCAGCAGCCCATTGGGCAACTCTGGAAACACCATATATTTT. Protein sequence: CASSPLGNSGNTIYF.

The gene calls are TRBV9 and TRBJ2-1; a weak D match, TRBD2 (6 bases). The V and J ends lost 3 bases and 2 bases respectively, with 18 bases between them. CDR3 length: 17 residues. The germline V gene has CDR1 SGDLS and CDR2 YYNGEE. CDR3 in amino acids: CASSARDAGRTYNEQFF. The CDR3 DNA follows: TGTGCCAGCAGCGCGCGGGACGCCGGACGGACCTACAATGAGCAGTTCTTC.

Details on this clone: A much larger clone lies one base from this, so it may be a read error. This chain links TRBV28 with TRBJ1-2; 7 positions agree with TRBD1. The CDR3 is made up of 12 amino acids. Germline assignment: CDR1 MDHEN and CDR2 SYDVKM. The DNA for the CDR3 is TGTGCCAGCAGACGGGACAGCTATGGCTACATCTTC. Encoded protein: CASRRDSYGYIF.

The chain couples TRBV2 to TRBJ2-7; maybe TRBD1 (8 bases). This CDR3 has 16 residues. The V end lost 3 bases, the J end lost 4 bases, and 19 bases lay between the germline ends. CDR1 and CDR2 (germline): SNHLY, FYNNEI. The CDR3: CASSDRSDRGGYEQYF. The CDR3 DNA sequence: TGTGCCAGCAGTGATCGGTCCGACAGGGGAGGGTACGAGCAGTACTTC.

The rearrangement uses TRBV6-5 and TRBJ2-7, with TRBD2 matching over 12 bases. CDR1 is MNHEY, CDR2 SVGAGI, per germline. This CDR3 has 14 residues. With 6 bases clipped from V and 7 bases from J, the junction kept 7 bases outside the gene matches. CDR3 sequence: CASSPTSGRREQYF. The CDR3 DNA sequence: TGTGCCAGCAGCCCCACTAGCGGGAGGAGGGAGCAGTACTTC.

The chain is built from TRBV28 and TRBJ1-5; 8 nucleotides match TRBD1. CDR3 length equals 14 residues. Germline V gene lookup returns CDR1 MDHEN and CDR2 SYDVKM. V trimming: 7 bases; J trimming: 9 bases; junction bases outside the gene matches: 11. This CDR3 reads CASNKLQGAAPQHF. In nucleotides, the CDR3 is TGTGCCAGCAATAAGCTCCAGGGGGCAGCGCCCCAGCATTTT. Drawing the rest from reference TRBV28 and TRBJ1-5, the complete variable domain is DVKVTQSSRYLVKRTGEKVFLECVQDMDHENMFWYRQDPGLGLRLIYFSYDVKMKEKGDIPEGYSVSREKKERFSLILESASTNQTSMYLCASNKLQGAAPQHFGDGTRLSIL.

The CDR3 protein is CASTIGPLNTDTQYF. The CDR3 region has the DNA TGTGCCAGCACCATAGGACCTTTAAACACAGATACGCAGTATTTT. The chain employs TRBV11-2 and TRBJ2-3, with D unresolved. Germline CDR1 reads SGHAT; CDR2 reads FQNNGV. Trimming stripped 7 bases from V and 2 bases from J, with 16 bases between. The CDR3 spans 15 residues.

V gene TRBV28 combines with J gene TRBJ2-1; 9 bases map to TRBD2. The CDR3 extends over 14 amino acids. In germline, CDR1 is MDHEN, CDR2 SYDVKM. V was pared by 4 bases and J by 4 bases, with 2 bases of the junction left unmatched. CDR3 protein: CASSSLAGYNEQFF. The CDR3 region has the DNA TGTGCCAGCAGTTCGCTAGCGGGATACAATGAGCAGTTCTTC. The variable domain in full, completed from reference TRBV28 and TRBJ2-1, reads DVKVTQSSRYLVKRTGEKVFLECVQDMDHENMFWYRQDPGLGLRLIYFSYDVKMKEKGDIPEGYSVSREKKERFSLILESASTNQTSMYLCASSSLAGYNEQFFGPGTRLTVL.

The chain recombines TRBV30 with TRBJ2-3, with D uncertain. The CDR3 consists of 12 residues. Trimming removed 3 bases from V and 3 bases from J, with 7 bases in between. The germline gives CDR1 GTSNPN, CDR2 SVGIG (reference sequence). DNA for the CDR3: TGTGCCTGGAGCGTCCTAACAGATACGCAGTATTTT. This codes for CAWSVLTDTQYF.

The CDR3 region is CASSQGLAGVEQYF. As DNA, the CDR3 is TGTGCCAGCAGCCAGGGACTAGCGGGAGTCGAGCAGTACTTC. The rearrangement joins TRBV9 to TRBJ2-7, with 14 bases fitting TRBD2. V was clipped by 4 bases and J by 6 bases; unmatched bases: 3. The CDR3 consists of 14 residues. Germline V lookup: CDR1 SGDLS, CDR2 YYNGEE.

CDR3 coding DNA: TGTGCCAGCAGCAACCGGGCCACTGGTGACATTCAGTACTTC. Its translation: CASSNRATGDIQYF. V is TRBV9 and J is TRBJ2-4; D not resolved. The germline V gene encodes CDR1 SGDLS and CDR2 YYNGEE. Trimming pared 4 bases from V and 8 bases from J, leaving 16 bases between. This CDR3 contains 14 residues.

This clone showed up just a few times. This chain uses TRBV19 with TRBJ2-2; the D gene is possibly TRBD1 (7 bases). The CDR3 is 13 amino acids. The V gene's germline CDR1 is LNHDA and CDR2 SQIVND (reference sequence). The V gene lost 5 bases and the J gene lost 7 bases, with 11 bases spanning the gap. CDR3 residues: CASSSQGGGELFF. CDR3 nucleotides: TGTGCCAGTAGTTCGCAGGGGGGCGGGGAGCTGTTTTTT.

The V call is TRBV6-5, the J call TRBJ2-2; no clear D. CDR1 MNHEY and CDR2 SVGAGI come from the germline V gene. V lost 7 bases and J 2 bases, leaving 11 bases between the germline ends. The CDR3 extends over 14 amino acids. CDR3 coding DNA: TGTGCCAGCAATCAGGTTCCCAACACCGGGGAGCTGTTTTTT. Protein sequence: CASNQVPNTGELFF.

The rearrangement links TRBV18 to TRBJ2-1; 8 nucleotides align to TRBD2. Germline loops: CDR1 KGHSH, CDR2 LQKENI. CDR3 length equals 14 residues. Trimming took 4 bases from V and 5 from J; bases not matched to a gene: 4. CDR3 DNA: TGTGCCAGCTCACGGGGACTAGAACACAATGAGCAGTTCTTC. Translated, it gives CASSRGLEHNEQFF.

The chain couples TRBV4-2 to TRBJ1-2; D may be TRBD1 (6 bases). V dropped 0 bases and J dropped 8 bases, with 19 bases sitting between them. Germline CDR1 reads LGHNA; CDR2 reads YNFKEQ. This CDR3 is 16 amino acids long. The CDR3 loop is CASSQEMRQDSLGYTF. The CDR3 DNA reads as TGTGCCAGCAGCCAAGAAATGAGACAGGATTCCTTGGGCTACACCTTC.